The present TCR beta chain was sequenced within a study of shared clonotypes between healthy human individuals. Findings of the study overall: Investigators collected only blood, and repertoires in tissues likely differ. Non-shared clonotypes had lower generation probabilities than those shared by all four donors.

V was cut by 0 bases and J by 1 base, with 13 bases left in between. This CDR3 has 17 amino acids. Germline V gene lookup returns CDR1 SGHNT and CDR2 YYREEE (reference sequence). Here immunoSEQ multiplex PCR was the method, and the copy in TCRdb shows in-frame clones only, minus some. The table has around 690,000 clones, around 90% seen once. Regarding this clone: Its antigen remains unidentified.

What was sequenced was memory CD8+ T cells from PBMCs. Subset described: CD45RO+ cells pooled with CCR7-negative TemRA cells. This sequence joins TRBV5-4 and TRBJ2-2; weak D call: TRBD1 (5 bases). The clonotype comes from a man in his late teens or twenties in good health. Some clones in this sample may be carry-over from other donors' samples. The DNA for the CDR3 is TGTGCCAGCAGCTTGGCCATCATTCAGGGGAACACCGGGGAGCTGTTTTTT. Its translation is CASSLAIIQGNTGELFF.